This entry lists 27 T cell receptor beta chains sequenced from one sample in a study of OX40 agonist ivuxolimab in advanced cancers. TCRdb keeps only in-frame clones here, not all; method: immunoSEQ multiplex PCR. The profile covers roughly 77,000 clones, with less than 85% appearing a single time and more than 0.5% taken by the ten largest. Sequencing was performed on CD4+ or CD8+ T cells sorted from blood, taken in a trial of the OX40 agonist ivuxolimab. Receptor source: an adult with an advanced solid tumor such as melanoma, head and neck, liver or kidney cancer.

This chain connects TRBV7-3 to TRBJ2-5; D remains ambiguous. This CDR3 spans 13 amino acids. V shed 2 bases and J shed 3 bases, with 7 bases lying between them. Germline CDR1 is SGHTA and CDR2 is FQGTGA. CDR3 sequence (DNA): TGTGCCAGCAGCTTAGTTAGGGAAGAGACCCAGTACTTC. Translating gives CASSLVREETQYF.

V gene TRBV28 combines with J gene TRBJ2-3, with D possibly being TRBD2 (5 bases). V gave up 1 base and J gave up 0 bases, with 8 bases separating them. There are 15 residues in the CDR3. The V gene's germline CDR1 is MDHEN and CDR2 SYDVKM. CDR3 protein: CASSLLGRSTDTQYF. The CDR3 region has the DNA TGTGCCAGCAGTTTATTGGGGAGAAGCACAGATACGCAGTATTTT.

The rearrangement joins TRBV30 to TRBJ2-3; maybe TRBD1 (6 bases). Germline values: CDR1 GTSNPN, CDR2 SVGIG (reference sequence). The CDR3 is 19 amino acids. The V end lost 0 bases, the J end lost 2 bases, and 24 bases lay between the germline ends. CDR3 nucleotides: TGTGCCTGGAGTGTACGTTCCTTCTTGACAGGCTCCTTCACAGATACGCAGTATTTT. It yields the protein CAWSVRSFLTGSFTDTQYF.

The chain carries TRBV5-1 and TRBJ1-4; perhaps TRBD1 as D (5 bases). From germline, CDR1 is SGHRS and CDR2 YFSETQ. Trimming cost V 1 base and J 7 bases, with 14 bases left between them. The CDR3 loop spans 15 amino acids. DNA of the CDR3: TGCGCCAGCAGCTTGATGCAGGGAGGTGGTGAAAAACTGTTTTTT. It codes for CASSLMQGGGEKLFF.

V gene TRBV7-3 combines with J gene TRBJ2-3; unclear D gene. The ends were cut back, 2 bases at V and 2 bases at J, with 8 bases in the middle. In germline, CDR1 is SGHTA, CDR2 FQGTGA. CDR3 length equals 14 residues. DNA of the CDR3: TGTGCCAGCAGCTTACGGCGGACCACAGATACGCAGTATTTT. It is translated as CASSLRRTTDTQYF. The complete variable domain, with remaining parts taken from reference TRBV7-3 and TRBJ2-3, reads GAGVSQTPSNKVTEKGKYVELRCDPISGHTALYWYRQSLGQGPEFLIYFQGTGAADDSGLPNDRFFAVRPEGSVSTLKIQRTERGDSAVYLCASSLRRTTDTQYFGPGTRLTVL.

The chain carries TRBV5-1 and TRBJ2-3, with TRBD2 identical over 8 bases. This CDR3 has 15 residues. Germline-derived CDR1 and CDR2 are SGHRS and YFSETQ. The V segment lost 2 bases and the J segment 3 bases; nucleotides outside the gene matches: 5. CDR3 DNA: TGCGCCAGCAGCTTTGGCGGGGGGAGTACAGATACGCAGTATTTT. Translating gives CASSFGGGSTDTQYF.

The V and J genes are TRBV30 and TRBJ2-7, with 10 positions matching TRBD2. Germline values: CDR1 GTSNPN, CDR2 SVGIG (reference sequence). With V trimmed by 8 bases and J by 6 bases, 13 bases remained unmatched. CDR3 length: 14 amino acids. The CDR3 is CAGNTAGGPVEQYF. As DNA, the CDR3 is TGTGCCGGCAATACAGCGGGAGGGCCGGTCGAGCAGTACTTC.

V gene TRBV18 combines with J gene TRBJ2-1, with D perhaps matching TRBD1 or TRBD2 (5 bases each). CDR1 is KGHSH, CDR2 LQKENI, per germline. The CDR3 consists of 16 residues. With 2 bases removed from V and 9 bases from J, the gap between germline ends came to 20 bases. The CDR3 reads CASSPSSGGPASEQFF. The DNA for the CDR3 is TGTGCCAGCTCACCATCCTCTGGGGGTCCAGCCAGTGAGCAGTTCTTC.

This clone was recorded only once. This chain joins TRBV6-1 and TRBJ2-2, with 7 bases lining up with TRBD1. The CDR3 is 15 amino acids. The junction had 7 bases not matched to a gene; V was cut back by 5 bases and J by 4 bases. Germline lookup yields CDR1 MNHNS and CDR2 SASEGT. The CDR3 bases are TGTGCCAGCAGTATCACAGGGGCCCTCACCGGGGAGCTGTTTTTT. It yields the protein CASSITGALTGELFF.

V and J are TRBV28 and TRBJ1-2; D remains unclear. Looked up from germline, CDR1 is MDHEN and CDR2 is SYDVKM. The CDR3 totals 12 residues. V was shortened by 4 bases and J by 8 bases, with 11 bases between the two germline ends. CDR3 in DNA: TGTGCCAGCAGTTCCTCTTCTCGGGGCTACACCTTC. Amino acid sequence: CASSSSSRGYTF.

V gene TRBV6-6 combines with J gene TRBJ1-1; D gene unclear. Trimming removed 6 bases from V and 0 bases from J, with 8 bases in between. The CDR3 loop spans 13 amino acids. CDR1 is MNHNY, CDR2 SVGAGI, per germline (reference sequence). CDR3: CASSPRMNTEAFF. For the CDR3, the DNA is TGTGCCAGCAGCCCTCGAATGAACACTGAAGCTTTCTTT.

This chain connects TRBV2 to TRBJ1-4; D remains ambiguous. Germline V gene lookup returns CDR1 SNHLY and CDR2 FYNNEI. V lost 6 bases, J lost 0 bases, and 11 bases lay in between. CDR3 length: 15 amino acids. In nucleotides, the CDR3 is TGTGCCAGCAGGGGAATCAGAACAACTAATGAAAAACTGTTTTTT. Encoded protein: CASRGIRTTNEKLFF.

The V call is TRBV9, the J call TRBJ2-3; D not resolved. Germline V gene sequence: CDR1 SGDLS, CDR2 YYNGEE. Deletions cut 0 bases from V and 2 bases from J, with 7 bases between. The CDR3 is made up of 14 amino acids. The CDR3 coding sequence is TGTGCCAGCAGCGTAGCACAGCCCACAGATACGCAGTATTTT. Protein: CASSVAQPTDTQYF.

The V gene is TRBV5-1, the J gene TRBJ1-4; unclear D gene. Germline lookup yields CDR1 SGHRS and CDR2 YFSETQ. Between the trimmed V and J ends, which lost 0 bases and 2 bases, there was a span of 8 bases. The CDR3 runs 15 residues. In DNA, the CDR3 is TGCGCCAGCAGCTTGGATCCAGCCACTAATGAAAAACTGTTTTTT. This translates into CASSLDPATNEKLFF.

The chain joins TRBV5-1 to TRBJ2-1; maybe TRBD2 (6 bases). Germline CDR1 and CDR2: SGHRS and YFSETQ. The CDR3 runs 14 residues. Trimming pared 7 bases from V and 7 bases from J, leaving 18 bases between. CDR3 amino acids: CASSPEGPLNEQFF. For the CDR3, the DNA is TGCGCCAGCTCCCCGGAGGGTCCCTTGAATGAGCAGTTCTTC.

The chain is built from TRBV27 and TRBJ2-5, with D tentatively TRBD1 or TRBD2 (6 bases each). V lost 6 bases to trimming and J lost 5 bases, with 25 bases between them. Germline CDR1 reads MNHEY; CDR2 reads SMNVEV (reference sequence). The CDR3 runs 17 residues. CDR3 bases: TGTGCCAGCAGGATAAACAGGGACCGGGACTTTGGTGAGACCCAGTACTTC. Amino acids: CASRINRDRDFGETQYF.

The chain employs TRBV25-1 and TRBJ1-2, with D possibly being TRBD1 (5 bases). CDR1 and CDR2 from the germline V gene are MGHDK and SYGVNS. The V end lost 5 bases, the J end lost 8 bases, and 12 bases lay between the germline ends. CDR3 length: 12 residues. CDR3 nucleotide sequence: TGTGCCAGCAGTCAAAGGAGGGACGGCTACACCTTC. It is translated as CASSQRRDGYTF.

Concerning this clone itself: This sequence may be a read error, since a much larger clone differs from it by one base. V is TRBV4-1 and J is TRBJ2-1; 7 bases are shared with TRBD2. The germline gives CDR1 MGHRA, CDR2 YSYEKL. The CDR3 spans 17 residues. The V segment lost 4 bases and the J segment 7 bases; nucleotides outside the gene matches: 16. The CDR3 here is CASSPGLVGPRRNEQFF. The CDR3 DNA sequence: TGCGCCAGCAGCCCTGGACTAGTGGGACCCCGACGGAATGAGCAGTTCTTC.

This sequence joins TRBV10-3 and TRBJ1-2, with TRBD1 matching 9 bases. This CDR3 is 16 amino acids long. V trimming: 5 bases; J trimming: 8 bases; junction bases outside the gene matches: 15. CDR1 ENHRY and CDR2 SYGVKD come from the germline V gene. CDR3 in amino acids: CAISPRVGDREKGYTF. The CDR3 coding sequence is TGTGCCATCAGTCCCCGGGTAGGGGACAGGGAAAAAGGCTACACCTTC.

The chain carries TRBV7-2 and TRBJ1-1; no definite D call. V was trimmed by 0 bases and J by 4 bases, leaving 9 bases between them. CDR1 is SGHTA and CDR2 is FQGNSA in the germline V gene. This CDR3 is 14 amino acids long. The CDR3 here is CASSLAPRGTEAFF. CDR3 in DNA: TGTGCCAGCAGCTTAGCGCCCCGGGGCACTGAAGCTTTCTTT.

This chain connects TRBV7-9 to TRBJ1-6; D not certain. Germline CDR1 reads SEHNR; CDR2 reads FQNEAQ (reference sequence). This CDR3 spans 14 amino acids. Trimming removed 5 bases at V and 8 bases at J, with 13 bases between. The CDR3 DNA sequence: TGTGCCAGCAGCCCTGCTTATCCCTATTCACCCCTCCACTTT. Residues: CASSPAYPYSPLHF. Combining the CDR3 with reference TRBV7-9 and TRBJ1-6 gives the whole variable domain DTGVSQNPRHKITKRGQNVTFRCDPISEHNRLYWYRQTLGQGPEFLTYFQNEAQLEKSRLLSDRFSAERPKGSFSTLEIQRTEQGDSAMYLCASSPAYPYSPLHFGNGTRLTVT.

V gene TRBV4-2 combines with J gene TRBJ1-6; no clear D. Deletions cut 0 bases from V and 5 bases from J, with 5 bases between. CDR1 is LGHNA and CDR2 is YNFKEQ in the germline V gene. This CDR3 region has 14 residues. The CDR3 sequence is CASSQDQNNSPLHF. The CDR3 nucleotides are TGTGCCAGCAGCCAAGATCAGAATAATTCACCCCTCCACTTT.

The chain uses TRBV9 and TRBJ1-2, with 7 bases fitting TRBD1. With 3 bases clipped from V and 0 bases from J, the junction kept 5 bases outside the gene matches. CDR3 length equals 15 residues. CDR1 is SGDLS and CDR2 is YYNGEE in the germline V gene. CDR3 nucleotide sequence: TGTGCCAGCAGCGCAATACAGGGGTCTAACTATGGCTACACCTTC. Protein: CASSAIQGSNYGYTF.

The rearrangement joins TRBV6-5 to TRBJ2-3, with D possibly being TRBD1 or TRBD2 (6 bases each). V was pared by 10 bases and J by 0 bases, with 17 bases between. Germline loops: CDR1 MNHEY, CDR2 SVGAGI. The CDR3 contains 15 residues. DNA of the CDR3: TGTGCCACCAACCCCGGGGGCTGGAGCACAGATACGCAGTATTTT. Its protein is CATNPGGWSTDTQYF.

This clone was recorded once. V is TRBV2 and J is TRBJ1-5; possibly TRBD1 for D (5 bases). V was pared by 4 bases and J by 5 bases, with 12 bases between. The germline V gene has CDR1 SNHLY and CDR2 FYNNEI. The CDR3 spans 14 residues. The CDR3 region is CASSVEGGDQPQHF. CDR3 in DNA: TGTGCCAGCAGTGTGGAGGGAGGGGATCAGCCCCAGCATTTT.

This chain links TRBV18 with TRBJ2-7; 13 bases fit TRBD2. The CDR3 is made up of 15 amino acids. From germline, CDR1 is KGHSH and CDR2 LQKENI. V gave up 2 bases and J gave up 4 bases; unmatched junction bases: 2. DNA of the CDR3: TGTGCCAGCTCACCATCACTAGCGGGAGGGTACGAGCAGTACTTC. Protein sequence: CASSPSLAGGYEQYF.

V gene TRBV27 combines with J gene TRBJ2-1; TRBD2 is a possible D gene (6 bases). The length of the CDR3 is 15 residues. CDR1 is MNHEY and CDR2 is SMNVEV in the germline V gene (reference sequence). V shed 6 bases and J shed 0 bases, with 12 bases lying between them. The CDR3 nucleotides read TGTGCCAGCAGCTTTCCGGGGGTCTCCTACAATGAGCAGTTCTTC. Its translation: CASSFPGVSYNEQFF.